These 27 T cell receptor beta chains came from one sample sequenced in a study of T cell responses to AZD1222 COVID-19 vaccine. The method was immunoSEQ multiplex PCR; TCRdb's version includes in-frame clones alone and lacks a portion of them. This sample has over 150,000 clones, with about nine tenths found just once. This specimen was peripheral blood, taken on day 0 of AZD1222 vaccination. The receptors shown here come from an adult in good health.

The chain uses TRBV2 and TRBJ1-2; a possible D gene is TRBD1 (5 bases). The CDR3 extends over 14 amino acids. V lost 6 bases and J 4 bases, leaving 15 bases between the germline ends. Germline V lookup: CDR1 SNHLY, CDR2 FYNNEI. The CDR3 nucleotides are TGTGCCAGCAGCGGGCAGGGAAGTGGCTATGGCTACACCTTC. Its protein product is CASSGQGSGYGYTF.

The chain uses TRBV12-3 or TRBV12-4 and TRBJ2-5; no definite D call. V lost 5 bases to trimming and J lost 3 bases, with 10 bases between them. The CDR3 loop spans 13 amino acids. CDR3 residues: CASSPDREETQYF. The CDR3 nucleotides read TGTGCCAGCAGTCCGGACCGGGAAGAGACCCAGTACTTC.

This chain uses TRBV14 with TRBJ2-2; D gene uncertain. The CDR3 spans 14 residues. V shed 1 base and J shed 2 bases, with 5 bases lying between them. Germline V CDR1 and CDR2: SGHDN, FVKESK. CDR3 nucleotides: TGTGCCAGCAGCCAAGCCCTTAACACCGGGGAGCTGTTTTTT. Translating gives CASSQALNTGELFF.

The chain joins TRBV9 to TRBJ1-1, with no clear D. Trimming stripped 0 bases from V and 1 base from J, with 7 bases between. CDR1 is SGDLS and CDR2 is YYNGEE in the germline V gene. The CDR3 consists of 14 residues. DNA of the CDR3: TGTGCCAGCAGCGTAGTAGGGTCGAACACTGAAGCTTTCTTT. It translates to CASSVVGSNTEAFF.

CDR3 protein: CASSPAASTDTQYF. CDR3 nucleotide sequence: TGCGCCAGCAGCCCAGCGGCTAGCACAGATACGCAGTATTTT. The V call is TRBV5-1, the J call TRBJ2-3, with D perhaps TRBD2 (5 bases). Per germline, CDR1 SGHRS and CDR2 YFSETQ. The CDR3 totals 14 residues. V lost 4 bases, J lost 0 bases, and 9 bases lay in between.

The chain recombines TRBV4-1 with TRBJ1-1; D is uncertain. CDR1 and CDR2 (germline): MGHRA, YSYEKL. CDR3 length: 13 amino acids. Deletions cut 4 bases from V and 1 base from J, with 7 bases between. CDR3 residues: CASSPLRNTEAFF. The CDR3 bases are TGCGCCAGCAGCCCCCTTAGGAACACTGAAGCTTTCTTT.

The chain couples TRBV6-5 to TRBJ2-7; D may be TRBD1 (5 bases). This CDR3 contains 12 residues. V lost 11 bases, J lost 10 bases, and 21 bases lay in between. From germline, CDR1 is MNHEY and CDR2 SVGAGI. The CDR3 spells CACQRLGQGQYF. DNA of the CDR3: TGTGCCTGTCAACGTCTGGGGCAGGGTCAGTACTTC.

The V gene is TRBV5-5, the J gene TRBJ1-3; 9 positions agree with TRBD1. CDR1 is SGHKS, CDR2 YYEKEE, per germline (reference sequence). The ends lost 2 bases at V and 8 bases at J; junction bases unmatched: 14. The CDR3 contains 17 residues. In DNA, the CDR3 is TGTGCCAGCAGCTTCTCCCCCCAAACAGGGGGCGAACACACCATATATTTT. Translated, it gives CASSFSPQTGGEHTIYF.

This clone appeared a few times. CDR3 bases: TGTGCCAGCAGTTTAGGTCTGGGCCTAGTCAATCAGCCCCAGCATTTT. This translates into CASSLGLGLVNQPQHF. The V call is TRBV28, the J call TRBJ1-5; D is ambiguous. The CDR3 consists of 16 residues. The ends were cut back, 2 bases at V and 3 bases at J, with 14 bases in the middle. In germline, CDR1 is MDHEN, CDR2 SYDVKM.

This clone was detected only once. V and J are TRBV4-1 and TRBJ1-1, with D uncertain. The CDR3 covers 14 residues. Germline-derived CDR1 and CDR2 are MGHRA and YSYEKL. Between the trimmed V and J ends, which lost 0 bases and 0 bases, there was a span of 5 bases. The CDR3 reads CASSQERMNTEAFF. The CDR3 DNA follows: TGCGCCAGCAGCCAAGAAAGGATGAACACTGAAGCTTTCTTT.

This clone was counted a few times. The V call is TRBV3-1 (or the pseudogene TRBV3-2), the J call TRBJ2-7; D ambiguous. V was clipped by 1 base and J by 6 bases, with 13 bases between them. This CDR3 has 14 residues. CDR1 is LGHDT and CDR2 is YNNKEL in the germline V gene (reference sequence). Written as DNA, the CDR3 is TGTGCCAGCAGCCAAGGGTTCTCTGTGGGCGAGCAGTACTTC. This translates into CASSQGFSVGEQYF.

The chain has TRBV5-6 and TRBJ2-7; D might be TRBD1 (6 bases). V was cut by 4 bases and J by 7 bases, with 12 bases left in between. This CDR3 region has 12 residues. Per germline, CDR1 SGHDT and CDR2 YYEEEE. The CDR3 sequence is CASSMGAGEQYF. CDR3 DNA sequence: TGTGCCAGCAGCATGGGGGCGGGTGAGCAGTACTTC.

This clone was found a few times. The gene calls are TRBV12-3 or TRBV12-4 and TRBJ2-7; no reliable D call. The length of the CDR3 is 12 residues. V was pared by 8 bases and J by 2 bases, with 10 bases between. The CDR3 loop reads CASLGQTYEQYF. The DNA for the CDR3 is TGTGCCAGCCTCGGGCAGACCTACGAGCAGTACTTC.

V gene TRBV5-6 combines with J gene TRBJ2-5; the match to TRBD2 covers 10 bases. CDR1 SGHDT and CDR2 YYEEEE come from the germline V gene. V shed 3 bases and J 5 bases; nucleotides not matched to a gene: 13. CDR3 length: 17 residues. The CDR3 nucleotides read TGTGCCAGCAGCTCGTCTAGCGGGGGCCTGGTATGGGAGACCCAGTACTTC. It is translated as CASSSSSGGLVWETQYF.

V and J are TRBV15 and TRBJ1-5, with a weak D call TRBD1 (5 bases). Germline-derived CDR1 and CDR2 are LNHNV and YYDKDF (reference sequence). V lost 5 bases and J lost 3, with 17 bases in between. This CDR3 spans 16 amino acids. The DNA of the CDR3 is TGTGCCACCAGCGGGGGACGGCTGACTATCAATCAGCCCCAGCATTTT. Its protein is CATSGGRLTINQPQHF.

The genes are TRBV18 and TRBJ2-2; D remains ambiguous. The CDR3 length is 13 residues. V lost 2 bases, J lost 4 bases, and 5 bases lay in between. Germline V gene data show CDR1 as KGHSH and CDR2 as LQKENI. CDR3 sequence reads: CASSPSGTGELFF. CDR3 DNA: TGTGCCAGCTCACCATCCGGCACCGGGGAGCTGTTTTTT.

This chain connects TRBV9 to TRBJ2-3, with 9 positions matching TRBD1. The CDR3 has 15 residues. The trim removed 3 bases at V and 8 bases at J, leaving 10 bases unmatched. Germline CDR1 and CDR2: SGDLS and YYNGEE. The CDR3 region is CASSGDGTGKATQYF. CDR3 nucleotides: TGTGCCAGCAGCGGAGATGGGACAGGGAAGGCTACGCAGTATTTT.

The gene calls are TRBV6-6 and TRBJ1-1, with a weak D call TRBD1 (5 bases). The CDR3 is 15 amino acids. Trimming took 7 bases from V and 3 from J, leaving 18 bases between them. Germline CDR1 MNHNY, CDR2 SVGAGI (reference sequence). As DNA, the CDR3 is TGTGCCAGCACCCTACGTCTCCAGGGACACACTGAAGCTTTCTTT. Translating gives CASTLRLQGHTEAFF.

The V gene is TRBV30, the J gene TRBJ1-1, with D unresolved. This CDR3 is built from 14 residues. Germline lookup yields CDR1 GTSNPN and CDR2 SVGIG (reference sequence). Trimming cost V 0 bases and J 4 bases, with 12 bases left between them. Here the CDR3 reads CAWSVQDVGTEAFF. Here the CDR3 DNA reads TGTGCCTGGAGTGTTCAGGACGTGGGCACTGAAGCTTTCTTT.

The chain couples TRBV4-1 to TRBJ1-2; D is perhaps TRBD1 (6 bases). This CDR3 spans 13 amino acids. The V gene's germline CDR1 is MGHRA and CDR2 YSYEKL. V lost 4 bases, J lost 6 bases, and 12 bases lay in between. The chain's CDR3 is CASSPGTKDGYTF. CDR3 nucleotides: TGCGCCAGCAGCCCCGGGACAAAAGATGGCTACACCTTC.

CDR3 nucleotide sequence: TGTGCCAGCAGCTCACGTCACAGGGGGCAAGGCCAAAACATTCAGTACTTC. The encoded protein is CASSSRHRGQGQNIQYF. The rearrangement uses TRBV5-5 and TRBJ2-4; 9 bases align to TRBD1. The CDR3 totals 17 residues. Unmatched junction bases numbered 12, after V lost 3 bases and J lost 5 bases. Germline V gene data show CDR1 as SGHKS and CDR2 as YYEKEE (reference sequence).

The chain combines TRBV9 with TRBJ1-4; D is uncertain. The germline V gene has CDR1 SGDLS and CDR2 YYNGEE. The CDR3 covers 17 residues. Trimming shortened V by 4 bases and J by 0 bases, and 16 bases separated the two germline ends. The CDR3 loop reads CASSPRSGATTNEKLFF. The CDR3 nucleotides read TGTGCCAGCAGCCCTCGATCTGGTGCGACAACTAATGAAAAACTGTTTTTT. The whole variable domain, filled in from reference TRBV9 and TRBJ1-4, reads DSGVTQTPKHLITATGQRVTLRCSPRSGDLSVYWYQQSLDQGLQFLIQYYNGEERAKGNILERFSAQQFPDLHSELNLSSLELGDSALYFCASSPRSGATTNEKLFFGSGTQLSVL.

The rearrangement joins TRBV7-9 to TRBJ2-5; TRBD2 might be the D (6 bases). The germline gives CDR1 SEHNR, CDR2 FQNEAQ (reference sequence). V was cut by 5 bases and J by 3 bases, with 13 bases left in between. This CDR3 contains 14 residues. CDR3 protein: CASSISGWKETQYF. CDR3 DNA sequence: TGTGCCAGCAGCATCAGCGGGTGGAAAGAGACCCAGTACTTC.

CDR3 region: CASSPTRDRPNTEAFF. The CDR3 coding sequence is TGTGCCAGCTCACCGACAAGGGACAGACCGAACACTGAAGCTTTCTTT. This rearrangement joins TRBV18 to TRBJ1-1, with 7 bases that match TRBD1. The CDR3 loop spans 16 amino acids. The J segment lost 1 base and the V segment lost 3 bases, leaving 8 bases of the junction unmatched. Germline values: CDR1 KGHSH, CDR2 LQKENI.

CDR3 protein: CASSSTPEQGYTF. The CDR3 DNA is TGTGCCAGCAGCTCGACGCCGGAGCAAGGCTACACCTTC. The gene calls are TRBV11-2 and TRBJ1-2; the D is unclear. With 4 bases removed from V and 8 bases from J, the gap between germline ends came to 14 bases. This CDR3 region has 13 residues. Germline V gene data show CDR1 as SGHAT and CDR2 as FQNNGV.

This chain links TRBV4-1 with TRBJ1-2; the D is unclear. CDR1 is MGHRA and CDR2 is YSYEKL in the germline V gene. The CDR3 is 16 residues long. Trimming removed 2 bases at V and 3 bases at J, with 16 bases between. CDR3 sequence reads: CASSQYAGNFDYGYTF. The CDR3 nucleotides are TGCGCCAGCAGCCAATACGCAGGCAACTTCGACTATGGCTACACCTTC.

This chain uses TRBV19 with TRBJ1-6; 10 positions match TRBD1. The CDR3 has 17 residues. Germline loops: CDR1 LNHDA, CDR2 SQIVND (reference sequence). J lost 8 bases, V lost 4 bases, and 11 bases had no gene match. CDR3 amino acids: CASSTGQGKSLDSPLHF. DNA for the CDR3: TGTGCCAGTAGTACGGGACAGGGGAAATCCTTAGATTCACCCCTCCACTTT.